These T cell receptor beta chains were read from a single sample in a study of beta chain features in type 1 diabetes. Profiling relied on immunoSEQ multiplex PCR, and the TCRdb table lists in-frame clones only, not all of them. The sample shows 300,000 to 400,000 clones, roughly a tenth of them seen only once. Sequencing was carried out using central memory CD4+ T cells from blood. These receptors came from a man in his thirties or forties with type 1 diabetes. CDR3s include the opening cysteine and the closing phenylalanine or tryptophan. D genes are given only for firm matches. Clone size, where shown, is once, few, many, or a class for clones that have expanded.

clone_size	d_call	v_call	j_call	cdr3_nt	cdr3_aa
few	-	TRBV28	TRBJ2-4	TGTGCCAGCGGCGAGGGGACACTGAGGAACATTCAGTACTTC	CASGEGTLRNIQYF
few	TRBD2	TRBV5-1	TRBJ2-7	TGCGCCAGCAGCCACGGGACTAGCGGTTACGAGCAGTACTTC	CASSHGTSGYEQYF
few	-	TRBV4-1	TRBJ1-2	TGCGCCAGCAGCCAAGACGGGGAAGGCTACACCTTC	CASSQDGEGYTF
-	-	TRBV28	TRBJ1-2	TGTGCCAGCACGTCTAACTCTTGGGGCTACACCTTC	CASTSNSWGYTF
-	-	TRBV7-2	TRBJ2-5	TGTGCCAGCAGCTTAGGGTCCGCGATAGAGACCCAGTACTTC	CASSLGSAIETQYF
-	TRBD1	TRBV7-2	TRBJ2-5	TGTGCCAGCAGTCTCACAGGGGAGGAGACCCAGTACTTC	CASSLTGEETQYF
once	TRBD2	TRBV7-7	TRBJ2-7	TGTGCTAGCAGCTTAGCGGGGTCGGACGAGCAGTACTTC	CASSLAGSDEQYF
-	-	TRBV30	TRBJ2-5	TGTGCCTGGTCGGGGGGCGTCCAAGAGACCCAGTACTTC	CAWSGGVQETQYF
-	TRBD1	TRBV2	TRBJ2-7	TGTGCCAGCGGCGGCAGGGGGCAATCCTTC	CASGGRGQSF
-	-	TRBV9	TRBJ2-5	TGTGCCAGCAGCGTAGAGAAGTGGGAGACCCAGTACTTC	CASSVEKWETQYF
-	-	TRBV2	TRBJ1-6	TGTGCCAGCAGTGAGATAGGTGGTTCACCCCTCCACTTT	CASSEIGGSPLHF
-	-	TRBV2	TRBJ2-7	TGTGCCAGCAGTGACAACAGGGACTCCTACGAGCAGTACTTC	CASSDNRDSYEQYF
few	-	TRBV9	TRBJ1-1	TGTGCCAGCAGCCGGGGCAACGTAGCGACAGCTTTCTTT	CASSRGNVATAFF
-	-	TRBV27	TRBJ2-7	TGTGCCAGCAGTTTATATCCCGGGGAGCAGTACTTC	CASSLYPGEQYF
-	-	TRBV19	TRBJ2-2	TGTGCCAGTAGTCAGAGTCATGACACCGGGGAGCTGTTTTTT	CASSQSHDTGELFF
-	-	TRBV5-4	TRBJ1-2	TGTGCCAGCAGCTTGGTTTCGGACCCTGCGGGTGGCTACACCTTC	CASSLVSDPAGGYTF
-	-	TRBV2	TRBJ1-1	TGTGCCAGCAGAGAAAGGGGCACTGAAGCTTTCTTT	CASRERGTEAFF